Below, one T cell receptor (beta chain) is given with its context. J lost 7 bases, V lost 4 bases, and 14 bases had no gene match. The germline gives CDR1 SGHRS, CDR2 YFSETQ. The CDR3 is made up of 16 amino acids. This entry is derived from a study of T cell repertoires in cytomegalovirus infection. TCRdb reprocessed the reads via MiXCR and lists one record per CDR3 protein. The sample includes a few hundred thousand distinct CDR3 sequences, 8% to 10% of them seen just once. Sequencing input: PBMCs. The chain carries TRBV5-1 and TRBJ1-5, with TRBD1 identical over 7 bases. The sequence was obtained from a human donor in good health (CMV status not recorded). Some clones in this sample may be carry-over from other donors' samples. The CDR3 sequence: CASSPGGTDTLQPQHF. Here the CDR3 DNA reads TGCGCCAGCAGCCCGGGGGGGACAGACACCTTACAGCCCCAGCATTTT.